This T cell receptor beta chain came from a study of response to subunit inactivated influenza vaccine. This clonotype was picked up many times. What it recognizes is unknown. V was trimmed by 3 bases and J by 2 bases, leaving 14 bases between them. The germline gives CDR1 DFQATT, CDR2 SNEGSKA (reference sequence). CDR3 length equals 14 residues. Study-level results: Each seasonal influenza vaccination recruits few new T cells, the authors suggested.

Each CDR3 protein gets one entry after TCRdb re-called the RT-PCR reads with MiXCR. The table lists 650,000 or so distinct CDR3 sequences, around 15% of them singletons, with less than 9% in the top ten. V gene TRBV20-1 combines with J gene TRBJ2-7; weak D call: TRBD2 (6 bases). The specimen comprised PBMCs from blood, sampled 14 to 15 days before vaccination. This sequence was found in a man aged 50 to 60 who received an inactivated influenza vaccine. The CDR3 loop is CSASPGTGPYEQYF. CDR3 sequence (DNA): TGCAGTGCTAGTCCCGGGACTGGACCCTACGAGCAGTACTTC.